The 19 T cell receptor beta chains below come from one sample, sequenced in a study of spatial heterogeneity in lung cancer (dated by TCRdb to the late 2010s). Receptors were amplified or captured by 5' RACE. The listed sequencing device is NextSeq 500. TCRdb cleaned the public reads at Q25 with fastp, built clones with MiXCR and kept in-frame beta chains. CDR3 protein duplicates are merged, each entry listing the most common genes and DNA. This sample comprises 89,000 or so distinct CDR3 sequences, 15% to 25% of them detected only once. The ten largest clones represent 6.2% of the sample. According to the study, the label for this sample's time point signals: sample taken at primary tumor resection. Without any cell sorting, TCR sequencing was performed on whole RNA extracted either from tumor and nontumor lung tissue or from cryopreserved PBMC samples. Sequences were derived from PBMCs, sampled at surgery. Source of these receptors: a male donor with early-stage non-small cell lung cancer.

The chain combines TRBV12-3 or TRBV12-4 with TRBJ2-1, with D tentatively TRBD2 (6 bases). The CDR3 loop spans 13 amino acids. Trimming removed 1 base from V and 6 bases from J, with 7 bases in between. CDR3 DNA sequence: TGTGCCAGCAGTTTAGGCGGGGTCAATGAGCAGTTCTTC. Protein product: CASSLGGVNEQFF.

The chain is built from TRBV12-3 or TRBV12-4 and TRBJ2-2; 10 bases are shared with TRBD1. This CDR3 is built from 16 residues. The V segment lost 3 bases and the J segment 4 bases; nucleotides outside the gene matches: 5. The chain's CDR3 is CASSLRTGGSTGELFF. In DNA, the CDR3 is TGTGCCAGCAGTTTGCGGACAGGGGGTTCCACCGGGGAGCTGTTTTTT.

The V and J genes are TRBV5-1 and TRBJ2-4; D is uncertain. CDR3 length: 14 amino acids. Germline loops: CDR1 SGHRS, CDR2 YFSETQ. V was trimmed by 1 base and J by 9 bases, leaving 14 bases between them. The CDR3 protein is CASSLFQDDVIQYF. CDR3 coding DNA: TGCGCCAGCAGCTTGTTTCAGGATGATGTCATTCAGTACTTC.

The genes are TRBV29-1 and TRBJ2-3; 11 nucleotides match TRBD2. Trimming cost V 4 bases and J 6 bases; bases outside gene matches: 6. CDR1 and CDR2 (germline): SQVTM, ANQGSEA. This CDR3 spans 14 amino acids. The CDR3 here is CSVGLAGPRDTQYF. Written as DNA, the CDR3 is TGCAGCGTTGGACTAGCGGGGCCTCGGGATACGCAGTATTTT.

This clonotype was detected a few times. J is TRBJ1-2 and V is TRBV12-5, with no clear D. Per germline, CDR1 LGHNT and CDR2 FRNRAP. V was pared by 1 base and J by 7 bases, with 4 bases between. The CDR3 is 11 residues long. The chain's CDR3 is CASGLGLGYTF. The CDR3 coding sequence is TGTGCTAGTGGTTTGGGTCTTGGCTACACCTTC.

V usage is TRBV27 and J usage is TRBJ2-3; D is unclear. Trimming stripped 5 bases from V and 5 bases from J, with 14 bases between. Germline CDR1 is MNHEY and CDR2 is SMNVEV (reference sequence). The CDR3 has 14 residues. In DNA form, the CDR3 reads TGTGCCAGCAGTCGTGTCGGAGTGGAAGATACGCAGTATTTT. It specifies CASSRVGVEDTQYF.

This chain joins TRBV11-3 and TRBJ2-3, with a weak D call TRBD2 (6 bases). The CDR3 is 13 residues long. The germline CDR1 and CDR2 sequences are SGHNT and YENEEA. Trimming cost V 4 bases and J 1 base, with 6 bases left between them. For the CDR3, the DNA is TGTGCCAGCAGCTCGGGGGGCACAGATACGCAGTATTTT. Protein sequence: CASSSGGTDTQYF.

At least ten counts were recorded for this clonotype. The chain links TRBV18 to TRBJ1-2; D is unresolved. From germline, CDR1 is KGHSH and CDR2 LQKENI. Trimming took off 0 bases at V and 4 bases at J, with 9 bases between the two ends. The CDR3 runs to 14 residues. CDR3 nucleotides: TGTGCCAGCTCACCACCGTCATTCACCTATGGCTACACCTTC. Residues: CASSPPSFTYGYTF.

This clonotype came up a few times. The CDR3 nucleotides read TGTGCCATCAGTGAGTCCCTAGGGACAGGACGAAGGGATGCCCAGTACTTC. Encoded protein: CAISESLGTGRRDAQYF. V gene TRBV10-3 combines with J gene TRBJ2-5; TRBD1 matches at 8 bases. Germline CDR1 ENHRY, CDR2 SYGVKD. Trimming at V came to 0 bases and at J to 9 bases, leaving 15 bases not matched to a gene. The CDR3 spans 17 residues.

This clonotype has just a few counts. The gene calls are TRBV20-1 and TRBJ2-1; a possible D gene is TRBD2 (5 bases). Germline-derived CDR1 and CDR2 are DFQATT and SNEGSKA (reference sequence). The CDR3 sequence is 14 residues long. Trimming took 6 bases from V and 1 from J, leaving 13 bases between them. The CDR3 here is CSAKFLASYNEQFF. The CDR3 DNA is TGCAGTGCCAAATTTCTAGCATCCTACAATGAGCAGTTCTTC.

There are a few counts of this clonotype. This chain connects TRBV11-1 to TRBJ2-2; either TRBD1 or TRBD2 may fit D (5 bases each). Germline V gene lookup returns CDR1 SGHAT and CDR2 FQDESV (reference sequence). V was shortened by 5 bases and J by 7 bases, with 17 bases between the two germline ends. CDR3 length: 15 amino acids. In DNA, the CDR3 is TGTGCCAGCAGCCTCGGGGCAGCCGACGGCGGGGAGCTGTTTTTT. Translation: CASSLGAADGGELFF.

The chain employs TRBV20-1 and TRBJ1-1; 7 bases are shared with TRBD1. This CDR3 comprises 18 residues. The junction had 15 bases not matched to a gene; V was cut back by 0 bases and J by 2 bases. The V gene's germline CDR1 is DFQATT and CDR2 SNEGSKA (reference sequence). Here the CDR3 reads CSARDPSGRGKGNTEAFF. In nucleotides, the CDR3 is TGCAGTGCTAGAGATCCTAGCGGCAGGGGGAAGGGAAACACTGAAGCTTTCTTT.

A few counts support this clonotype. The V call is TRBV28, the J call TRBJ1-1; 9 bases match TRBD1. This CDR3 contains 15 residues. V shed 4 bases, J shed 1 base, and the junction held 4 bases outside the gene matches. CDR1 is MDHEN, CDR2 SYDVKM, per germline. The CDR3 here is CASSSSGQGNTEAFF. In DNA form, the CDR3 reads TGTGCCAGCAGTTCCTCGGGACAGGGGAACACTGAAGCTTTCTTT.

This clonotype was recorded a few times. The rearrangement uses TRBV19 and TRBJ1-5, with D unclear. Germline loops: CDR1 LNHDA, CDR2 SQIVND (reference sequence). The CDR3 length is 14 residues. With 7 bases removed from V and 5 bases from J, the gap between germline ends came to 15 bases. CDR3 residues: CASTPRASHQPQHF. The CDR3 region has the DNA TGTGCCAGTACCCCTCGGGCAAGCCATCAGCCCCAGCATTTT.

This clonotype was seen only a few times. The rearrangement joins TRBV27 to TRBJ2-6; TRBD1 might be the D (5 bases). Per the germline V gene, CDR1 is MNHEY and CDR2 is SMNVEV (reference sequence). The CDR3 loop spans 15 amino acids. V shed 3 bases and J shed 0 bases, with 6 bases lying between them. Here the CDR3 DNA reads TGTGCCAGCAGTTTCAGGGCCTCTGGGGCCAACGTCCTGACTTTC. Residues: CASSFRASGANVLTF.

The rearrangement uses TRBV6-2 or TRBV6-3 and TRBJ2-3; no firm D call. This CDR3 region has 12 residues. Trimming cost V 2 bases and J 6 bases, with 6 bases left between them. Germline loops: CDR1 MNHEY, CDR2 SVGEGT. CDR3 sequence (DNA): TGTGCCAGCAGTTACGTAGAGGATACGCAGTATTTT. Translating gives CASSYVEDTQYF.

J is TRBJ2-3 and V is TRBV7-3, with 9 positions matching TRBD2. The ends lost 3 bases at V and 2 bases at J; junction bases unmatched: 3. There are 15 residues in the CDR3. In germline, CDR1 is SGHTA, CDR2 FQGTGA. This CDR3 reads CASSFVAGATDTQYF. The CDR3 DNA is TGTGCCAGCAGCTTCGTAGCGGGGGCCACAGATACGCAGTATTTT. Complete variable domain (other parts from reference TRBV7-3 and TRBJ2-3): GAGVSQTPSNKVTEKGKYVELRCDPISGHTALYWYRQSLGQGPEFLIYFQGTGAADDSGLPNDRFFAVRPEGSVSTLKIQRTERGDSAVYLCASSFVAGATDTQYFGPGTRLTVL.

This clonotype was observed a handful of times. The V and J genes are TRBV3-1 and TRBJ1-6; D is unclear. The CDR3 runs to 16 residues. CDR1 is LGHDT and CDR2 is YNNKEL in the germline V gene (reference sequence). V lost 3 bases, J lost 0 bases, and 9 bases lay in between. This chain's CDR3 is CASSQTGSSYNSPLHF. The CDR3 DNA reads TGTGCCAGCAGCCAGACGGGTAGCTCCTATAATTCACCCCTCCACTTT.

In its sample, this clonotype was seen a few times. The gene calls are TRBV18 and TRBJ1-2, with a tentative D call TRBD1 (6 bases). Germline V gene sequence: CDR1 KGHSH, CDR2 LQKENI. This CDR3 has 16 residues. V dropped 5 bases and J dropped 4 bases, with 20 bases sitting between them. CDR3 protein: CASSARTDEWGYGYTF. As DNA, the CDR3 is TGTGCCAGCTCAGCCCGGACAGACGAATGGGGCTATGGCTACACCTTC.